What follows are 28 T cell receptor beta chains derived from one specimen sequenced in a study of blood T cell repertoires in COVID-19. This table comes from immunoSEQ multiplex PCR, and its TCRdb copy is limited to in-frame clones, with some not included. Here the sample spans some 68,000 clones, 75% to 90% being singletons. The specimen sequenced was peripheral blood. The receptors were sampled from a man between 45 and 60 years old with acute or convalescent COVID-19.

The J gene is TRBJ1-2, the V gene TRBV6-5; 8 bases are shared with TRBD1. Germline V gene data show CDR1 as MNHEY and CDR2 as SVGAGI. Unmatched junction bases numbered 8, after V lost 0 bases and J lost 8 bases. The CDR3 runs 15 residues. CDR3: CASSYSTDRVGGYTF. The CDR3 coding sequence is TGTGCCAGCAGTTACTCGACGGACAGGGTTGGCGGCTACACCTTC.

J is TRBJ1-3 and V is TRBV5-8, with a tentative D call TRBD1 (6 bases). V lost 2 bases, J lost 3 bases, and 18 bases lay in between. Germline V gene sequence: CDR1 SGHTS, CDR2 YDEGEE. CDR3 size: 17 residues. The CDR3: CASSFPAGRGYGNTIYF. The DNA for the CDR3 is TGTGCCAGCAGCTTTCCGGCCGGCAGGGGATATGGAAACACCATATATTTT.

The chain links TRBV18 to TRBJ1-4; 7 bases fit TRBD1. Trimming at V came to 5 bases and at J to 3 bases, leaving 3 bases not matched to a gene. This CDR3 is built from 14 residues. Per the germline V gene, CDR1 is KGHSH and CDR2 is LQKENI. In DNA form, the CDR3 reads TGTGCCAGCTCATCCAGGGGGTCTAATGAAAAACTGTTTTTT. It codes for CASSSRGSNEKLFF.

This chain joins TRBV18 and TRBJ1-1; D remains ambiguous. The CDR3 consists of 14 residues. Germline CDR1 reads KGHSH; CDR2 reads LQKENI. Between the trimmed V and J ends, which lost 3 bases and 5 bases, there was a span of 13 bases. The CDR3 here is CASSPARVITEAFF. The DNA of the CDR3 is TGTGCCAGCTCACCCGCGCGGGTGATAACTGAAGCTTTCTTT.

The count of this clone is one. The rearrangement uses TRBV9 and TRBJ2-1; possible D gene TRBD1, 6 bases. CDR1 is SGDLS, CDR2 YYNGEE, per germline. The ends were cut back, 2 bases at V and 12 bases at J, with 18 bases in the middle. The CDR3 has 14 amino acids. The CDR3 loop reads CASSVGNRESGQFF. The DNA for the CDR3 is TGTGCCAGCAGCGTTGGAAACAGGGAGAGTGGGCAGTTCTTC.

The V call is TRBV29-1, the J call TRBJ2-2; D not resolved. Germline lookup yields CDR1 SQVTM and CDR2 ANQGSEA. CDR3 size: 13 residues. The V and J ends lost 4 bases and 4 bases respectively, with 10 bases between them. CDR3 region: CSVATRLTGELFF. Written as DNA, the CDR3 is TGCAGCGTTGCGACCAGGCTCACCGGGGAGCTGTTTTTT.

This chain's CDR3 is CASSLVGLAGEGVNIQYF. Here the CDR3 DNA reads TGTGCCAGCAGCTTAGTGGGACTAGCGGGAGAAGGGGTAAACATTCAGTACTTC. The chain combines TRBV11-2 with TRBJ2-4, with 14 bases identical to TRBD2. CDR1 SGHAT and CDR2 FQNNGV come from the germline V gene. The V and J ends lost 1 base and 6 bases, in that order; junction bases with no gene match: 8. The CDR3 runs to 18 residues.

V and J are TRBV30 and TRBJ1-5; tentatively, D is TRBD1 (5 bases). V dropped 2 bases and J dropped 0 bases, with 11 bases sitting between them. The CDR3 is 15 residues long. Germline values: CDR1 GTSNPN, CDR2 SVGIG (reference sequence). CDR3 nucleotide sequence: TGTGCCTGGAGTCCCAGGGTGTCTAGCAATCAGCCCCAGCATTTT. Protein: CAWSPRVSSNQPQHF.

V gene TRBV19 combines with J gene TRBJ1-2, with 7 bases lining up with TRBD1. Germline trimming cut 6 bases from V and 2 bases from J; bases unmatched to any gene: 15. This CDR3 region has 17 residues. Germline lookup yields CDR1 LNHDA and CDR2 SQIVND (reference sequence). This CDR3 reads CASSTTGILGWNYGYTF. In DNA, the CDR3 is TGTGCCAGTAGCACGACAGGGATTCTAGGCTGGAACTATGGCTACACCTTC.

The CDR3 bases are TGTGCCAGCAGTTACCTCGGGGAGCTGTTTTTT. Translated: CASSYLGELFF. V gene TRBV6-5 combines with J gene TRBJ2-2; D remains unclear. CDR1 MNHEY and CDR2 SVGAGI come from the germline V gene. V was pared by 2 bases and J by 7 bases, with 2 bases between. The CDR3 runs to 11 residues.

This sequence joins TRBV20-1 and TRBJ2-3; D is ambiguous. V was shortened by 5 bases and J by 8 bases, with 11 bases between the two germline ends. Germline CDR1 reads DFQATT; CDR2 reads SNEGSKA (reference sequence). This CDR3 is built from 11 residues. The CDR3 bases are TGCAGTGCTGCCCCAGGTGCTACGCAGTATTTT. Translating it yields CSAAPGATQYF.

This chain links TRBV2 with TRBJ2-5; D not resolved. V was clipped by 6 bases and J by 4 bases, with 12 bases between them. The CDR3 loop spans 13 amino acids. CDR1 and CDR2 from the germline V gene are SNHLY and FYNNEI. Written as DNA, the CDR3 is TGTGCCAGCAGCCGAGACTTACGAGAGACCCAGTACTTC. This sequence encodes CASSRDLRETQYF.

This chain uses TRBV5-1 with TRBJ1-2; a possible D gene is TRBD1 (6 bases). Germline V lookup: CDR1 SGHRS, CDR2 YFSETQ. There are 13 residues in the CDR3. V dropped 3 bases and J dropped 1 base, with 7 bases sitting between them. The chain's CDR3 is CASSSQGNYGYTF. The CDR3 DNA reads TGCGCCAGCAGCTCACAGGGTAACTATGGCTACACCTTC.

The chain joins TRBV14 to TRBJ2-7; 8 nucleotides agree with TRBD2. In germline, CDR1 is SGHDN, CDR2 FVKESK. CDR3 length: 19 residues. J lost 0 bases, V lost 4 bases, and 17 bases had no gene match. The CDR3 loop reads CASSRMGLVILRSSYEQYV. CDR3 nucleotides: TGTGCCAGCAGCCGAATGGGACTAGTAATTCTTAGGTCCTCCTACGAGCAGTACGTC.

V usage is TRBV2 and J usage is TRBJ1-3; 8 bases map to TRBD1. V trimming: 6 bases; J trimming: 4 bases; junction bases outside the gene matches: 2. Germline lookup yields CDR1 SNHLY and CDR2 FYNNEI. The CDR3 totals 13 residues. CDR3 DNA: TGTGCCAGCAGGGGGGACAGGGGAAACACCATATATTTT. It translates to CASRGDRGNTIYF.

The V gene is TRBV4-1, the J gene TRBJ2-7, with TRBD1 matching 7 bases. The junction had 9 bases not matched to a gene; V was cut back by 0 bases and J by 4 bases. Germline assignment: CDR1 MGHRA and CDR2 YSYEKL. The CDR3 sequence is 16 residues long. Here the CDR3 DNA reads TGCGCCAGCAGCCAAGATCTAACAGGGGTAGGGTACGAGCAGTACTTC. Protein: CASSQDLTGVGYEQYF.

This clone has only a few counts. The chain employs TRBV10-2 and TRBJ1-5, with 8 bases that match TRBD1. Germline CDR1 is WSHSY and CDR2 is SAAADI. The V segment lost 5 bases and the J segment 7 bases; nucleotides outside the gene matches: 10. The CDR3 extends over 15 amino acids. CDR3 residues: CASSPPGGSGQPQHF. The CDR3 DNA is TGCGCCAGCAGTCCCCCAGGGGGCTCTGGGCAGCCCCAGCATTTT.

The gene calls are TRBV28 and TRBJ2-7, with 7 nucleotides matching TRBD2. Germline CDR1 and CDR2: MDHEN and SYDVKM. There are 14 residues in the CDR3. Trimming cost V 7 bases and J 7 bases; bases outside gene matches: 13. The CDR3 DNA reads as TGTGCCAGCACTATTCTAGCGGCCCGGGGGGAGCAGTACTTC. Amino acid sequence: CASTILAARGEQYF.

The chain employs TRBV25-1 and TRBJ1-2; 7 nucleotides agree with TRBD1. This CDR3 contains 12 residues. In germline, CDR1 is MGHDK, CDR2 SYGVNS. V was clipped by 3 bases and J by 8 bases; unmatched bases: 3. The CDR3 sequence: CASSDRGDGYTF. CDR3 bases: TGTGCCAGCAGTGACAGGGGGGACGGCTACACCTTC.

This clone has only a few counts. V usage is TRBV6-5 and J usage is TRBJ1-1, with D possibly being TRBD1 (6 bases). Germline loops: CDR1 MNHEY, CDR2 SVGAGI. Trimming shortened V by 7 bases and J by 0 bases, and 12 bases separated the two germline ends. The length of the CDR3 is 14 residues. The CDR3 sequence: CASISGQLNTEAFF. Written as DNA, the CDR3 is TGTGCCAGCATCTCCGGACAGCTGAACACTGAAGCTTTCTTT.

The rearrangement links TRBV19 to TRBJ2-1; 12 bases match TRBD2. CDR1 is LNHDA and CDR2 is SQIVND in the germline V gene (reference sequence). V shed 4 bases, J shed 0 bases, and the junction held 1 base outside the gene matches. The CDR3 sequence is 16 residues long. The CDR3 protein is CASSTTSGSSYNEQFF. The CDR3 bases are TGTGCCAGTAGTACGACTAGCGGGAGCTCCTACAATGAGCAGTTCTTC.

The CDR3 loop is CASSPPPRRGAQTGELFF. In DNA form, the CDR3 reads TGTGCCAGCAGCCCCCCTCCTCGGCGGGGGGCGCAAACCGGGGAGCTGTTTTTT. The V and J genes are TRBV7-9 and TRBJ2-2, with 8 bases identical to TRBD2. The CDR3 extends over 18 amino acids. Germline CDR1 and CDR2: SEHNR and FQNEAQ (reference sequence). V dropped 5 bases and J dropped 5; count of bases not matched to a gene: 16. Together with reference TRBV7-9 and TRBJ2-2, the CDR3 gives the full variable domain: DTGVSQNPRHKITKRGQNVTFRCDPISEHNRLYWYRQTLGQGPEFLTYFQNEAQLEKSRLLSDRFSAERPKGSFSTLEIQRTEQGDSAMYLCASSPPPRRGAQTGELFFGEGSRLTVL.

V gene TRBV5-1 combines with J gene TRBJ1-4; the match to TRBD1 covers 7 bases. Germline V gene lookup returns CDR1 SGHRS and CDR2 YFSETQ. The V segment lost 2 bases and the J segment 4 bases; nucleotides outside the gene matches: 5. The CDR3 is 15 amino acids. CDR3 sequence reads: CASSFDRANNEKLFF. In nucleotides, the CDR3 is TGCGCCAGCAGCTTTGACAGGGCAAATAATGAAAAACTGTTTTTT. The full variable domain, its missing parts supplied by reference TRBV5-1 and TRBJ1-4, is KAGVTQTPRYLIKTRGQQVTLSCSPISGHRSVSWYQQTPGQGLQFLFEYFSETQRNKGNFPGRFSGRQFSNSRSEMNVSTLELGDSALYLCASSFDRANNEKLFFGSGTQLSVL.

A single count supports this clone. The chain joins TRBV7-9 to TRBJ1-5, with 12 bases lining up with TRBD1. This CDR3 region has 17 residues. V shed 4 bases, J shed 4 bases, and the junction held 8 bases outside the gene matches. Germline values: CDR1 SEHNR, CDR2 FQNEAQ (reference sequence). The CDR3 nucleotides are TGTGCCAGCAGCTCCTATCCGGGACAGGGGGCTAATCAGCCCCAGCATTTT. The encoded protein is CASSSYPGQGANQPQHF. Supplemented by reference TRBV7-9 and TRBJ1-5, the full variable domain reads DTGVSQNPRHKITKRGQNVTFRCDPISEHNRLYWYRQTLGQGPEFLTYFQNEAQLEKSRLLSDRFSAERPKGSFSTLEIQRTEQGDSAMYLCASSSYPGQGANQPQHFGDGTRLSIL.

The chain carries TRBV6-5 and TRBJ2-5, with 9 positions matching TRBD2. The CDR3 runs to 15 residues. V was clipped by 0 bases and J by 5 bases; unmatched bases: 4. Germline CDR1 reads MNHEY; CDR2 reads SVGAGI. DNA of the CDR3: TGTGCCAGCAGTTACTCGACCAGCGGGAGGGAGACCCAGTACTTC. Amino acids: CASSYSTSGRETQYF.

The chain combines TRBV6-2 or TRBV6-3 with TRBJ2-1; D not resolved. Germline CDR1 and CDR2: MNHEY and SVGEGT. The CDR3 has 11 residues. Trimming left V 6 bases short and J 6 bases short, with 6 bases between. DNA of the CDR3: TGTGCCAGCAGCCCTCTCAATGAGCAGTTCTTC. This gives the protein CASSPLNEQFF.

This rearrangement joins TRBV4-2 to TRBJ2-5; TRBD2 matches at 13 bases. This CDR3 contains 17 residues. CDR1 and CDR2 from the germline V gene are LGHNA and YNFKEQ. The V segment lost 0 bases and the J segment 4 bases; nucleotides outside the gene matches: 5. The CDR3 protein is CASSQELRTSGRETQYF. CDR3 coding DNA: TGTGCCAGCAGCCAAGAACTCCGGACTAGCGGGAGAGAGACCCAGTACTTC.

The V and J genes are TRBV5-6 and TRBJ1-2; tentatively, D is TRBD1 (5 bases). The germline V and J ends were trimmed by 6 bases and 1 base, with 16 bases remaining between them. Germline values: CDR1 SGHDT, CDR2 YYEEEE. The CDR3 covers 15 residues. The CDR3 nucleotides read TGTGCCAGCACCGATTGGGTAGGGGATAACTATGGCTACACCTTC. As protein: CASTDWVGDNYGYTF.